What follows is one T cell receptor beta chain and its context. Its cognate antigen is unknown. The sample comes from a study of shared clonotypes between healthy human individuals. Overall study context: Two women and three men aged 18 to 49 served as donors. Notes on the study in general: Around 5.4% of naive CD4 clonotypes were common to four donors. Clonotypes not shared had lower generation probabilities than those common to all four donors.

CD8 cells regarded as naive lacked CD45RO, were positively chosen for CCR7, and omitted terminally differentiated effector memory CD45RA+ cells. The germline V gene has CDR1 SGHAT and CDR2 FQNNGV. Unmatched junction bases numbered 10, after V lost 4 bases and J lost 6 bases. This CDR3 comprises 16 residues. Clones were read by immunoSEQ multiplex PCR, and TCRdb kept only the in-frame ones, dropping some. Of millions of clones listed, approximately 94% were seen once; the top ten hold roughly 1.7%. The clonotype was recovered from a man aged 18 to 30 in good health. Some clones in this sample may be carry-over from other donors' samples. Sequencing was performed on naive CD8+ T cells from PBMCs. The V gene is TRBV11-2, the J gene TRBJ2-1; 9 bases line up with TRBD1. The CDR3 region has the DNA TGTGCCAGCAGCTCCCCCGGGATGACAGGGGGCAATGAGCAGTTCTTC. It encodes CASSSPGMTGGNEQFF. The full variable domain, in which reference TRBV11-2 and TRBJ2-1 provide the parts outside the CDR3, is EAGVAQSPRYKIIEKRQSVAFWCNPISGHATLYWYQQILGQGPKLLIQFQNNGVVDDSQLPKDRFSAERLKGVDSTLKIQPAKLEDSAVYLCASSSPGMTGGNEQFFGPGTRLTVL.